These T cell receptor beta chains were read from a single sample in a study of blood T cell repertoires in COVID-19. The repertoire was sequenced with immunoSEQ multiplex PCR; TCRdb's copy has only in-frame clones and lacks some. Here the sample spans over 100,000 clones, about 89% being singletons. Sequencing used peripheral blood. These receptors all stem from a woman aged 70-85 years with COVID-19, enrolled during active disease. The CDR3 runs from the conserved cysteine through the conserved F or W. Each record gives: CDR3 protein, CDR3 DNA, V gene, J gene, clone size, D gene. A D gene is named only where the DNA matches it firmly. Clone size is given for some rows only: seen once, a few or many times, or a class if the clone is expanded.

CDR3: CSVVGGAYVDEQFF
DNA: TGCAGCGTTGTTGGGGGGGCCTACGTAGATGAGCAGTTCTTC
V: TRBV29-1
J: TRBJ2-1
size: few
D: .

CDR3: CASSLGHGNFGYTF
DNA: TGCGCCAGCAGCTTGGGACACGGTAACTTTGGCTACACCTTC
V: TRBV5-1
J: TRBJ1-2
size: .
D: .

CDR3: CASRRTSGGANEQFF
DNA: TGCGCCAGCAGACGGACTAGCGGGGGGGCTAATGAGCAGTTCTTC
V: TRBV4-1
J: TRBJ2-1
size: .
D: TRBD2

CDR3: CASSATVINSPLHF
DNA: TGTGCCAGCAGCGCGACAGTGATTAATTCACCCCTCCACTTT
V: TRBV6-5
J: TRBJ1-6
size: .
D: .

CDR3: CSVGAQGGHEQYF
DNA: TGCAGCGTTGGGGCTCAGGGTGGGCACGAGCAGTACTTC
V: TRBV29-1
J: TRBJ2-7
size: .
D: .

CDR3: CASSGTSGGNYEQYF
DNA: TGTGCCAGCAGCGGAACTAGCGGGGGAAACTACGAGCAGTACTTC
V: TRBV5-6
J: TRBJ2-7
size: .
D: TRBD2

CDR3: CASSPRGLEGEKLFF
DNA: TGCGCCAGCAGCCCCAGGGGGTTAGAGGGTGAAAAACTGTTTTTT
V: TRBV5-1
J: TRBJ1-4
size: .
D: TRBD1

CDR3: CATKKRTGNSPLHF
DNA: TGTGCCACCAAAAAAAGGACGGGGAATTCACCCCTCCACTTT
V: TRBV14
J: TRBJ1-6
size: .
D: .

CDR3: CASNPGTGAGNTIYF
DNA: TGTGCCAGCAACCCCGGGACAGGCGCTGGAAACACCATATATTTT
V: TRBV7-9
J: TRBJ1-3
size: once
D: TRBD1

CDR3: CASMLAGSFSYNEQFF
DNA: TGTGCCAGCATGCTAGCGGGCTCGTTTTCCTACAATGAGCAGTTCTTC
V: TRBV7-2
J: TRBJ2-1
size: once
D: TRBD2

CDR3: CAITAGGALQETQYF
DNA: TGTGCCATTACCGCCGGGGGGGCCCTCCAAGAGACCCAGTACTTC
V: TRBV28
J: TRBJ2-5
size: .
D: TRBD2

CDR3: CASSPEGRETGELFF
DNA: TGCGCCAGCAGCCCTGAAGGGAGGGAAACCGGGGAGCTGTTTTTT
V: TRBV5-1
J: TRBJ2-2
size: .
D: TRBD2

CDR3: CASSEARNRQNTEAFF
DNA: TGTGCCAGCAGTGAAGCGCGGAATAGGCAGAACACTGAAGCTTTCTTT
V: TRBV2
J: TRBJ1-1
size: .
D: .

CDR3: CATSPRDRIGYGYTF
DNA: TGTGCCACCAGCCCGAGAGACAGGATCGGCTATGGCTACACCTTC
V: TRBV28
J: TRBJ1-2
size: .
D: .

CDR3: CATWTGGRNEKLFF
DNA: TGTGCCACGTGGACAGGGGGCAGGAATGAAAAACTGTTTTTT
V: TRBV10-3
J: TRBJ1-4
size: .
D: TRBD1

CDR3: CASSTGYQGEQFF
DNA: TGTGCCAGTAGTACAGGGTATCAAGGTGAGCAGTTCTTC
V: TRBV19
J: TRBJ2-1
size: .
D: .

CDR3: CASSPLTSAYYNEQFF
DNA: TGTGCCAGCAGCCCCTTGACTAGCGCTTACTACAATGAGCAGTTCTTC
V: TRBV7-2
J: TRBJ2-1
size: .
D: TRBD2

CDR3: CASSYDFPGNTIYF
DNA: TGTGCCAGCAGTTACGACTTCCCGGGAAACACCATATATTTT
V: TRBV6-5
J: TRBJ1-3
size: .
D: .

CDR3: CASSQEVPGGNQPQHF
DNA: TGTGCCAGCAGCCAAGAGGTACCAGGGGGCAATCAGCCCCAGCATTTT
V: TRBV3-1/TRBV3-2
J: TRBJ1-5
size: .
D: .

CDR3: CASSSDRVSNQPQHF
DNA: TGTGCCAGCAGCTCCGACAGGGTTAGCAATCAGCCCCAGCATTTT
V: TRBV7-8
J: TRBJ1-5
size: .
D: TRBD1

CDR3: CASSFGSGVPYGYTF
DNA: TGTGCCAGCAGTTTTGGGTCAGGGGTTCCCTATGGCTACACCTTC
V: TRBV28
J: TRBJ1-2
size: once
D: .

CDR3: CASSHGGAGGSYEQYF
DNA: TGTGCCAGCAGTCACGGGGGAGCGGGGGGTTCCTACGAGCAGTACTTC
V: TRBV27
J: TRBJ2-7
size: .
D: TRBD2

CDR3: CASRGPYANTGELFF
DNA: TGTGCCAGCAGGGGCCCATACGCGAACACCGGGGAGCTGTTTTTT
V: TRBV6-5
J: TRBJ2-2
size: .
D: .

CDR3: CASSLRLAGSYNEQFF
DNA: TGTGCCAGCAGCCTGCGACTAGCGGGGTCCTACAATGAGCAGTTCTTC
V: TRBV7-6
J: TRBJ2-1
size: .
D: TRBD2

CDR3: CASSKTRVGGRTNYGYTF
DNA: TGTGCCAGCAGTAAAACGAGGGTCGGGGGGCGCACTAACTATGGCTACACCTTC
V: TRBV28
J: TRBJ1-2
size: .
D: .

CDR3: CASSQTSGGPRSNEQFF
DNA: TGTGCCAGTTCCCAGACTAGCGGGGGCCCCCGGAGCAATGAGCAGTTCTTC
V: TRBV19
J: TRBJ2-1
size: .
D: TRBD2

CDR3: CASREQLLEHYGYTF
DNA: TGTGCCAGCAGGGAACAACTACTTGAACACTATGGCTACACCTTC
V: TRBV2
J: TRBJ1-2
size: .
D: .

CDR3: CASSLGASSGNTIYF
DNA: TGTGCCAGCAGTTTAGGGGCAAGTTCTGGAAACACCATATATTTT
V: TRBV27
J: TRBJ1-3
size: .
D: .